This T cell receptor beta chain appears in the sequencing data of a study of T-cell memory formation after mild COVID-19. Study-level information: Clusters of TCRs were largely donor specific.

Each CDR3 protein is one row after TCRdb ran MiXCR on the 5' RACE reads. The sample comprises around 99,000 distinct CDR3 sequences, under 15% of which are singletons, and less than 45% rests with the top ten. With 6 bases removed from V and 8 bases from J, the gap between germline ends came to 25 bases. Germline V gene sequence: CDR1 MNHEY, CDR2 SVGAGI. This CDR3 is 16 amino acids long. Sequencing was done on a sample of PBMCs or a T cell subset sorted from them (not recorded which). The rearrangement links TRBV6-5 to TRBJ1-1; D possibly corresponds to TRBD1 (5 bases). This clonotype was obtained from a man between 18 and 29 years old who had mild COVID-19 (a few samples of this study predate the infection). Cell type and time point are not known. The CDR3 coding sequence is TGTGCCAGCAGCCACCCCCCAGGGAGTGAAGGGCCAGAAGCTTTCTTT. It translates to CASSHPPGSEGPEAFF.